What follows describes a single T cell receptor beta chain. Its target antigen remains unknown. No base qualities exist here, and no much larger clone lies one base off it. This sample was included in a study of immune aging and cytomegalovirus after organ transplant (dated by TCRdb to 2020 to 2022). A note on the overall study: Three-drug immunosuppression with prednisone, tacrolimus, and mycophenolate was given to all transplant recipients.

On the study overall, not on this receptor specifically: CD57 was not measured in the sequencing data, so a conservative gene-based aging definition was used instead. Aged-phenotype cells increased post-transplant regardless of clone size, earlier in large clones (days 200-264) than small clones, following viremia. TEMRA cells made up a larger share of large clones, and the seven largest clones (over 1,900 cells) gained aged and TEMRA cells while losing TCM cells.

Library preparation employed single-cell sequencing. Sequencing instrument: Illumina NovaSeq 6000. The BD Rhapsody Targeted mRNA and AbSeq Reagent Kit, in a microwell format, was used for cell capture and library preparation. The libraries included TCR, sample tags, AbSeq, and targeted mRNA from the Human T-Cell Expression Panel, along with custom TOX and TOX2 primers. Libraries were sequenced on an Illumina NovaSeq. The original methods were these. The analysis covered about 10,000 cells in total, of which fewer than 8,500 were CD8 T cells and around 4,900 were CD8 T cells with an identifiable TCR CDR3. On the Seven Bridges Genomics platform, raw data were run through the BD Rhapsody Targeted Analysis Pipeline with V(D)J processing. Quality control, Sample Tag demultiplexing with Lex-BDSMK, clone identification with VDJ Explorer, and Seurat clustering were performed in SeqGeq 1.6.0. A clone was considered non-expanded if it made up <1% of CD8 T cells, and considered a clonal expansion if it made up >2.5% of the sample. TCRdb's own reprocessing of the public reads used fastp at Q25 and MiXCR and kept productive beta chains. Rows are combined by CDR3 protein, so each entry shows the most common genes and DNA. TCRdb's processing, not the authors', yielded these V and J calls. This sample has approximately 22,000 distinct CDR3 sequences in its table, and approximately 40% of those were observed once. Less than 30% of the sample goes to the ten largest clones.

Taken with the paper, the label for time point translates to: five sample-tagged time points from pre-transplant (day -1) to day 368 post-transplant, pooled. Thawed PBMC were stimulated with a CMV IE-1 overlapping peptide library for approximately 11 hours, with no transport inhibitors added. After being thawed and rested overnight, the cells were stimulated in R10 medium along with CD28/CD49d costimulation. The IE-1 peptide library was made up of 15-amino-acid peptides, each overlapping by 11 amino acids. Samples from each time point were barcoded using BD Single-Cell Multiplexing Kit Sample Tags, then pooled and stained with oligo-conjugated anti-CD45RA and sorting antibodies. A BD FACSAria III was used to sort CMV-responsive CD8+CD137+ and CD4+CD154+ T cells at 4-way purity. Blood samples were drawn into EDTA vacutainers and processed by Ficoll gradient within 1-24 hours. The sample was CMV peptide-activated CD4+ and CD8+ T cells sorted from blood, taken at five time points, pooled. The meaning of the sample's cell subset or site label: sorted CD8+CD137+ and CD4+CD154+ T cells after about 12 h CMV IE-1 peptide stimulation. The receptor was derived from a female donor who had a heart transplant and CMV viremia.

The DNA is TGTGCCACCAGTGATCGCACCCGGGACAGAAGCAATCAGCCCCAGCATTTT. This gives the protein CATSDRTRDRSNQPQHF. The chain couples TRBV24-1 to TRBJ1-5, with 7 middle bases fitting TRBD1. Trimmed from V: 3 bases; trimmed from J: 1 base; junction bases lacking a gene match: 8. The CDR1 and CDR2 encoded by the germline V gene are KGHDR and SFDVKD. Counted from cysteine to phenylalanine, this CDR3 has 17 amino acids. Kept here is only the CDR3 DNA, which spans 51 bases and is read in frame from base 1.